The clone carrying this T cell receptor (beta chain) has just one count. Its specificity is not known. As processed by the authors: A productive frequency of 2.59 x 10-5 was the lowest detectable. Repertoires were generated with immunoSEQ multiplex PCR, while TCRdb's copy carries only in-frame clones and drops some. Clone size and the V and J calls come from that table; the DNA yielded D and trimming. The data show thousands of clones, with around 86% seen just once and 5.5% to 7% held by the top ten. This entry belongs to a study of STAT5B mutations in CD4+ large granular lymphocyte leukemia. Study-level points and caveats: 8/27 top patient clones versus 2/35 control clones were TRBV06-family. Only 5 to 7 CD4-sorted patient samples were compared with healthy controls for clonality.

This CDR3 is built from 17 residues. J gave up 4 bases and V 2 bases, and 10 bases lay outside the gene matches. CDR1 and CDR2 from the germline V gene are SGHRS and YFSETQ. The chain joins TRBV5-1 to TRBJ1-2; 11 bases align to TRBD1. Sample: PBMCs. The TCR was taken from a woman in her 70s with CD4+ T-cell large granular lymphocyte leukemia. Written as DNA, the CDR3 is TGCGCCAGCAGCTTCAGTGGACAGGGGGCTGGCGGCTATGGCTACACCTTC. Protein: CASSFSGQGAGGYGYTF. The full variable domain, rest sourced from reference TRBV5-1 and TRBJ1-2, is KAGVTQTPRYLIKTRGQQVTLSCSPISGHRSVSWYQQTPGQGLQFLFEYFSETQRNKGNFPGRFSGRQFSNSRSEMNVSTLELGDSALYLCASSFSGQGAGGYGYTFGSGTRLTVV.